The 3 T cell receptor beta chains presented below share a single source sample, sequenced in a study of Ad26.COV2.S vaccination and SARS-CoV-2 variants. The treatment: around 19 received Ad26.COV2.S at low or high dose, single or two shots; 5 received placebo; per-sample allocation not given. Vaccine and placebo recipients were sampled on day 63 after the first injection. The repertoire was sequenced with immunoSEQ multiplex PCR; TCRdb's copy has only in-frame clones and lacks some. The sample carries hundreds of thousands of clones, about 90% recorded once. This sample comprised peripheral blood, obtained in a trial of Ad26.COV2.S vaccine versus placebo. These receptors were collected from a person aged 18 to 59 who received the Ad26.COV2.S COVID-19 vaccine or a placebo.

V usage is TRBV7-2 and J usage is TRBJ2-7, with D unclear. CDR1 and CDR2 from the germline V gene are SGHTA and FQGNSA. V was clipped by 3 bases and J by 7 bases, with 16 bases between them. This CDR3 is built from 14 residues. Written as DNA, the CDR3 is TGTGCCAGCAGCTTGAGTAAGGGTCTTGGGGAGCAGTACTTC. This gives the protein CASSLSKGLGEQYF.

This clone was counted a single time. CDR3 in amino acids: CASSVDSGRASYNEQFF. In nucleotides, the CDR3 is TGTGCCAGCAGCGTCGATAGCGGGAGGGCCTCCTACAATGAGCAGTTCTTC. The chain joins TRBV9 to TRBJ2-1; TRBD2 matches 11 bases. The junction had 4 bases not matched to a gene; V was cut back by 2 bases and J by 0 bases. The CDR3 is made up of 17 amino acids. CDR1 SGDLS and CDR2 YYNGEE come from the germline V gene.

This chain uses TRBV12-3 or TRBV12-4 with TRBJ1-6; the match to TRBD1 covers 7 bases. The V segment lost 6 bases and the J segment 9 bases; nucleotides outside the gene matches: 2. The length of the CDR3 is 12 residues. DNA for the CDR3: TGTGCCAGCAGCCCAGGGGGTTCACCCCTCCACTTT. Translation gives CASSPGGSPLHF.